This entry concerns a single T cell receptor beta chain. The target antigen is unknown. The data belong to a study of T cell clones after liver transplantation. Whole-study context: Until 12-24 months post-transplant, subjects got standard immunosuppression and no induction. Timepoints were pre-transplant, pre-withdrawal, and after withdrawal was completed or failed.

This CDR3 spans 15 amino acids. Study-wide results and caveats: Migration into the graft, not deletion, may explain lost graft donor-reactive T cells. Compared with third party-reactive sequences, donor-reactive ones declined more, independent of withdrawal success.

Sequencing used immunoSEQ multiplex PCR; TCRdb keeps in-frame clones, though not all of them. The sample records about 19,000 clones, approximately 89% being singletons. The material sequenced was CD8+ T cells from blood, taken before liver transplant. The gene calls are TRBV21-1 and TRBJ1-2. TRBV21-1 is described as a pseudogene. This receptor was taken from a human donor who received a liver transplant. CDR3 coding DNA: TGTGCCAGCAGCCCCCGGCGGGGGGGTGGCTATGGCTACACCTTC. Translated, it gives CASSPRRGGGYGYTF.